Listed here are 17 T cell receptor beta chains from one sample, sequenced in a study of vaccination effects on CD4 cells after COVID-19. Under the ViraFEST assay, PBMC were stimulated with viral peptide pools so that antigen-specific CD4+ T cells expanded. Sequencing was performed afterwards. Cultured cells yielded isolated CD4+ T cells after 10 days. The healthy vaccine recipients, who had no prior SARS-CoV-2 infection, showed negative nucleocapsid antibodies. These receptors' targets are unknown. The repertoire was sequenced with immunoSEQ multiplex PCR; TCRdb's copy has only in-frame clones and lacks some. This sample has 77,000 or so clones, with roughly 79% found just once. The source was CD4+ T cells from PBMCs cultured with SARS-CoV-2 spike peptides, collected before COVID-19 vaccination. The receptors were sampled from a human donor who received a COVID-19 vaccine.

The chain carries TRBV6-5 and TRBJ1-2, with D possibly being TRBD1 (5 bases). V was clipped by 10 bases and J by 8 bases, with 20 bases between them. Germline CDR1 is MNHEY and CDR2 is SVGAGI. CDR3 length: 13 amino acids. The CDR3 DNA follows: TGTGCCATCCAAGGTCTCGGGGCCGGGGGCTACACCTTC. It translates to CAIQGLGAGGYTF.

The chain uses TRBV5-1 and TRBJ2-2; maybe TRBD2 (6 bases). This CDR3 is built from 15 residues. Germline CDR1 and CDR2: SGHRS and YFSETQ. V was pared by 3 bases and J by 1 base, with 10 bases between. The CDR3 loop reads CASSSGLLNTGELFF. The CDR3 nucleotides read TGCGCCAGCAGCTCGGGACTCCTGAACACCGGGGAGCTGTTTTTT.

V usage is TRBV6-5 and J usage is TRBJ2-3; tentatively, D is TRBD2 (7 bases). Trimming left V 6 bases short and J 1 base short, with 11 bases between. This CDR3 has 14 amino acids. Germline V gene data show CDR1 as MNHEY and CDR2 as SVGAGI. The CDR3, as DNA: TGTGCCAGCAGACCCGGGGGGCGCACAGATACGCAGTATTTT. Protein product: CASRPGGRTDTQYF.

This clone showed up just a few times. The J gene is TRBJ1-5, the V gene TRBV28; D is undetermined. Trimming pared 3 bases from V and 0 bases from J, leaving 9 bases between. This CDR3 has 15 amino acids. Looked up from germline, CDR1 is MDHEN and CDR2 is SYDVKM. CDR3 loop: CASSFGSDSNQPQHF. In nucleotides, the CDR3 is TGTGCCAGCAGTTTCGGGAGCGATAGCAATCAGCCCCAGCATTTT.

The V gene is TRBV16, the J gene TRBJ1-1; no clear D gene. The CDR3 has 13 amino acids. CDR1 and CDR2 (germline): KGHSY, FQNENV. V was trimmed by 0 bases and J by 1 base, leaving 3 bases between them. The CDR3 region has the DNA TGTGCCAGCAGCCAATCGGGGAACACTGAAGCTTTCTTT. Its protein product is CASSQSGNTEAFF.

This clone was seen once. The chain employs TRBV6-5 and TRBJ1-3; no clear D. Trimming took off 0 bases at V and 4 bases at J, with 10 bases between the two ends. The germline V gene encodes CDR1 MNHEY and CDR2 SVGAGI. CDR3 size: 15 residues. The CDR3 DNA is TGTGCCAGCAGTTACTCCGCGAGGGAAGGAAACACCATATATTTT. Its protein is CASSYSAREGNTIYF.

This clone was seen a single time. The V gene is TRBV19, the J gene TRBJ2-6; TRBD1 matches at 7 bases. Germline V gene data show CDR1 as LNHDA and CDR2 as SQIVND (reference sequence). The V gene end was trimmed by 5 bases and the J gene end by 0 bases; junction bases not matched to a gene: 7. The CDR3 has 17 residues. CDR3: CASSVAWDSSGANVLTF. The CDR3 region has the DNA TGTGCCAGTAGTGTAGCTTGGGACAGCTCTGGGGCCAACGTCCTGACTTTC.

V and J are TRBV9 and TRBJ2-5, with 9 positions matching TRBD1. CDR1 is SGDLS, CDR2 YYNGEE, per germline. This CDR3 is 14 amino acids long. V trimming: 4 bases; J trimming: 2 bases; junction bases outside the gene matches: 3. The CDR3 DNA is TGTGCCAGCAGCACAGGGGGCGGTCAAGAGACCCAGTACTTC. Its translation is CASSTGGGQETQYF.

V is TRBV20-1 and J is TRBJ1-5; D ambiguous. The CDR3 consists of 13 residues. Germline CDR1 is DFQATT and CDR2 is SNEGSKA (reference sequence). Trimming pared 3 bases from V and 0 bases from J, leaving 6 bases between. For the CDR3, the DNA is TGCAGTGCTAGTCGGGGTAGCAATCAGCCCCAGCATTTT. Translation gives CSASRGSNQPQHF.

As for this clone: Other DNA sequences in the sample encode the same CDR3. This sequence joins TRBV3-1 (or the pseudogene TRBV3-2) and TRBJ1-2; no clear D gene. This CDR3 is 12 amino acids long. Germline CDR1 LGHDT, CDR2 YNNKEL (reference sequence). Trimming shortened V by 1 base and J by 3 bases, and 3 bases separated the two germline ends. CDR3 residues: CASSQGDYGYTF. The CDR3 DNA reads TGTGCCAGCAGCCAAGGGGACTATGGCTACACCTTC.

The V and J genes are TRBV7-3 and TRBJ2-1; 7 positions agree with TRBD2. The trim removed 5 bases at V and 9 bases at J, leaving 10 bases unmatched. Germline assignment: CDR1 SGHTA and CDR2 FQGTGA. This CDR3 is 14 amino acids long. The CDR3 reads CASSPLGGGGEQFF. As DNA, the CDR3 is TGTGCCAGCAGCCCCTTGGGCGGGGGAGGTGAGCAGTTCTTC.

J is TRBJ2-3 and V is TRBV28; 7 bases line up with TRBD2. The CDR3 consists of 15 residues. Germline CDR1 MDHEN, CDR2 SYDVKM. The trim removed 5 bases at V and 0 bases at J, leaving 5 bases unmatched. The CDR3 protein is CASSQRGPSTDTQYF. CDR3 DNA: TGTGCCAGCAGTCAGCGGGGCCCAAGCACAGATACGCAGTATTTT.

This clone showed up just a few times. V and J are TRBV27 and TRBJ1-6; D uncertain. The CDR3 runs to 14 residues. Germline CDR1 and CDR2: MNHEY and SMNVEV (reference sequence). Trimming pared 2 bases from V and 4 bases from J, leaving 6 bases between. Here the CDR3 reads CASSLEGYNSPLHF. The CDR3 nucleotides read TGTGCCAGCAGTTTAGAGGGTTATAATTCACCCCTCCACTTT.

The chain recombines TRBV6-5 with TRBJ2-7, with D uncertain. Trimming stripped 7 bases from V and 0 bases from J, with 13 bases between. CDR1 is MNHEY and CDR2 is SVGAGI in the germline V gene. CDR3 length equals 14 residues. DNA for the CDR3: TGTGCCAGCACATGGCAGTTTAGCTCCTACGAGCAGTACGTC. This translates into CASTWQFSSYEQYV.

The CDR3 loop reads CASSPGRQGTEAFF. CDR3 coding DNA: TGTGCCAGCTCACCAGGGAGACAGGGTACTGAAGCTTTCTTT. The chain has TRBV18 and TRBJ1-1; 7 positions match TRBD1. J gave up 5 bases and V 2 bases, and 5 bases lay outside the gene matches. This CDR3 contains 14 residues. Germline V CDR1 and CDR2: KGHSH, LQKENI.

This clone has a handful of counts. The rearrangement uses TRBV6-5 and TRBJ2-2; D uncertain. Trimming removed 7 bases at V and 5 bases at J, with 11 bases between. This CDR3 is built from 13 residues. Germline lookup yields CDR1 MNHEY and CDR2 SVGAGI. In DNA, the CDR3 is TGTGCCAGCACCGACAAGTCGACCGGGGAGCTGTTTTTT. This encodes CASTDKSTGELFF.

The gene calls are TRBV7-9 and TRBJ2-7, with TRBD1 identical over 8 bases. Germline V lookup: CDR1 SEHNR, CDR2 FQNEAQ (reference sequence). The V gene end was trimmed by 5 bases and the J gene end by 4 bases; junction bases not matched to a gene: 4. This CDR3 is built from 13 residues. In DNA form, the CDR3 reads TGTGCCAGCAGCCCCCGACAGGGGTACGAGCAGTACGTC. It specifies CASSPRQGYEQYV.